This T cell receptor (beta chain) was captured in a study of blood T cells in healthy people across ages. Then a second PCR, running roughly 7 to 11 cycles, was carried out with a sample-barcoded 5' primer and a J-beta primer mix. Using its own MiXCR run on the 5' RACE reads, TCRdb lists one record per CDR3 protein. The sample lists around 800,000 distinct CDR3 sequences, around 24% occurring once. The CDR3 extends over 15 amino acids. The germline gives CDR1 SQVTM, CDR2 ANQGSEA. V dropped 0 bases and J dropped 5 bases, with 16 bases sitting between them. This clonotype was seen only a few times. The same data also contributed to another study, on T cells of mothers and their children. As reported in that work: Whether pairs are related or unrelated, thymic selection shapes their TCR recombination output in much the same way. Detection of persistent microchimeric T cell clones did not occur.

This TCR derives from a boy aged 5 to 17 in good health. The chain joins TRBV29-1 to TRBJ2-5; the D gene is possibly TRBD2 (5 bases). Specimen: blood. CDR3 sequence (DNA): TGCAGCGTTGAAGAACGGGGTTTCGTGTTGGAGACCCAGTACTTC. It specifies CSVEERGFVLETQYF. Complete variable domain (other parts from reference TRBV29-1 and TRBJ2-5): SAVISQKPSRDICQRGTSLTIQCQVDSQVTMMFWYRQQPGQSLTLIATANQGSEATYESGFVIDKFPISRPNLTFSTLTVSNMSPEDSSIYLCSVEERGFVLETQYFGPGTRLLVL.